The 25 T cell receptor beta chains below come from one sample, sequenced in a study of beta chain features in type 1 diabetes (dated by TCRdb to between 2017 and 2018). Their specific antigens are unknown. What the work shows at the level of the full study, not this receptor alone: A moderate but significant shortening of TCRB CDR3 length was observed in type 1 diabetes patients in all four CD4+ subsets.

Receptor libraries were prepared by the immunoSEQ multiplex PCR assay. The entire amount of isolated RNA was reverse transcribed using the High Capacity cDNA Reverse Transcription Kit, so the sequenced TCRB transcripts were expressed ones. This immuneACCESS table, as held by TCRdb, lists in-frame sequences with V and J called but not all clones. Of the missing ones, under half trace to an unresolved V gene in checked studies; the others have no known cause. In this sample the table shows 600,000 or so clones, roughly an eighth of which occur a single time. Together, the top ten hold roughly 0.04% of the sample. The sequencing input was naive CD4+ T cells from blood. Reading the label with the study, this specimen's cell subset or site is: true naive CD4+ T cells. Receptors were obtained from a man younger than 35 with type 1 diabetes.

This rearrangement joins TRBV7-2 to TRBJ2-3; 13 nucleotides line up with TRBD2. The germline CDR1 and CDR2 sequences are SGHTA and FQGNSA. This CDR3 has 17 residues. V was pared by 1 base and J by 4 bases, with 5 bases of the junction left unmatched. The CDR3 sequence is CASSLDRGLAGADTQYF. CDR3 nucleotide sequence: TGTGCCAGCAGCTTAGATAGAGGACTAGCGGGAGCAGATACGCAGTATTTT.

The rearrangement uses TRBV28 and TRBJ2-7, with D possibly being TRBD2 (5 bases). V lost 6 bases and J lost 3, with 15 bases in between. Germline CDR1 reads MDHEN; CDR2 reads SYDVKM. The CDR3 covers 14 residues. The CDR3 DNA reads as TGTGCCAGCAGCCCCGCCGGGGAACACTACGAGCAGTACTTC. Translating it yields CASSPAGEHYEQYF.

Only a few counts were recorded for this clone. The genes are TRBV6-5 and TRBJ2-7; 7 bases are a match to TRBD1. V dropped 9 bases and J dropped 8; count of bases not matched to a gene: 13. This CDR3 contains 13 residues. The germline V gene encodes CDR1 MNHEY and CDR2 SVGAGI. The CDR3 spells CASYTNRGLKQYF. CDR3 DNA: TGTGCCAGTTACACCAACAGGGGCCTGAAGCAGTACTTC.

This clone was detected a few times. The same CDR3 arises from other DNA sequences in this sample as well. The chain uses TRBV11-1 and TRBJ2-1, with TRBD1 matching 9 bases. Per germline, CDR1 SGHAT and CDR2 FQDESV (reference sequence). J lost 1 base, V lost 5 bases, and 3 bases had no gene match. The CDR3 is 15 residues long. CDR3 region: CASSPDRGSYNEQFF. The CDR3 nucleotides read TGTGCCAGCAGCCCAGACAGGGGGTCCTACAATGAGCAGTTCTTC.

This chain links TRBV5-1 with TRBJ2-1, with TRBD2 identical over 13 bases. In germline, CDR1 is SGHRS, CDR2 YFSETQ. J lost 9 bases, V lost 2 bases, and 8 bases had no gene match. The CDR3 extends over 16 amino acids. The CDR3 region is CASSFGVGLAGAEQFF. CDR3 DNA: TGCGCCAGCAGCTTCGGGGTAGGACTAGCGGGAGCTGAGCAGTTCTTC.

This clone was seen more than once but under ten times. This chain joins TRBV7-2 and TRBJ1-5; D is unclear. V shed 4 bases and J shed 5 bases, with 6 bases lying between them. Germline values: CDR1 SGHTA, CDR2 FQGNSA. The CDR3 totals 12 residues. This CDR3 reads CASSSSYQPQHF. DNA of the CDR3: TGTGCCAGCAGCTCCTCGTATCAGCCCCAGCATTTT.

This clone was recorded a few times. The identical CDR3 is also encoded by other nucleotide sequences in the sample. The CDR3 spells CSVGGLAKNIQYF. CDR3 nucleotide sequence: TGCAGCGTTGGGGGGCTAGCCAAAAACATTCAGTACTTC. This chain connects TRBV29-1 to TRBJ2-4, with a possible D match to TRBD1 (6 bases). The CDR3 sequence is 13 residues long. V lost 4 bases and J lost 0, with 7 bases in between. Germline V gene data show CDR1 as SQVTM and CDR2 as ANQGSEA.

This clone was observed a handful of times. This rearrangement joins TRBV6-6 to TRBJ1-1; no clear D. CDR1 and CDR2 from the germline V gene are MNHNY and SVGAGI (reference sequence). The CDR3 covers 13 residues. Deletions cut 6 bases from V and 1 base from J, with 9 bases between. CDR3 sequence reads: CASRPRGNTEAFF. CDR3 in DNA: TGTGCCAGCAGGCCCAGAGGGAACACTGAAGCTTTCTTT.

This clone was detected a few times. V gene TRBV29-1 combines with J gene TRBJ2-5; TRBD1 agrees at 7 bases. CDR3 length equals 12 residues. V lost 6 bases, J lost 4 bases, and 5 bases stayed unmatched. Germline V CDR1 and CDR2: SQVTM, ANQGSEA. CDR3 DNA sequence: TGCAGCGTACCCGCAGGGGGAGAGACCCAGTACTTC. It yields the protein CSVPAGGETQYF.

V and J are TRBV18 and TRBJ1-4, with TRBD1 identical over 12 bases. After removal of 0 bases from V and 8 bases from J, the junction contained 1 base not matched to a gene. CDR3 length equals 15 residues. Germline lookup yields CDR1 KGHSH and CDR2 LQKENI. This chain's CDR3 is CASSPPGQGAEKLFF. CDR3 sequence (DNA): TGTGCCAGCTCACCACCGGGACAGGGGGCGGAAAAACTGTTTTTT.

This clone was observed a few times. This sample also contains other DNA sequences that code for the same CDR3. This chain connects TRBV14 to TRBJ2-6; D is unclear. The CDR3 length is 13 residues. Germline-derived CDR1 and CDR2 are SGHDN and FVKESK. Trimming stripped 4 bases from V and 1 base from J, with 2 bases between. CDR3 in DNA: TGTGCCAGCAGCCTATCTGGGGCCAACGTCCTGACTTTC. This translates into CASSLSGANVLTF.

Details on this clone: The same CDR3 is also encoded by other DNA sequences in this sample. V is TRBV4-1 and J is TRBJ1-2, with TRBD1 matching 9 bases. V gave up 3 bases and J gave up 6 bases; unmatched junction bases: 5. This CDR3 is built from 14 residues. Germline CDR1 and CDR2: MGHRA and YSYEKL. CDR3: CASSQPGQGNGYTF. In DNA, the CDR3 is TGCGCCAGCAGCCAGCCGGGACAGGGTAATGGCTACACCTTC.

A remark on this clone: Other DNA sequences from this sample encode an identical CDR3 as well. V is TRBV18 and J is TRBJ2-3, with D uncertain. V was clipped by 6 bases and J by 0 bases, with 4 bases between them. The CDR3 length is 12 residues. The germline V gene encodes CDR1 KGHSH and CDR2 LQKENI. As DNA, the CDR3 is TGTGCCAGCTCCCCGAGCACAGATACGCAGTATTTT. It encodes CASSPSTDTQYF.

This clone occurred a few times. V and J are TRBV4-1 and TRBJ2-7, with D perhaps assigned TRBD1 or TRBD2 (5 bases each). Per germline, CDR1 MGHRA and CDR2 YSYEKL. The CDR3 totals 17 residues. Trimming took 1 base from V and 2 from J, leaving 18 bases between them. The CDR3 spells CASSQVPARGPTYEQYF. CDR3 coding DNA: TGCGCCAGCAGCCAAGTTCCCGCCCGGGGCCCAACCTACGAGCAGTACTTC.

This clone was picked up a small number of times. CDR3 region: CASSLEGLADTGELFF. The CDR3 DNA reads as TGCGCCAGCAGCTTGGAGGGACTAGCTGACACCGGGGAGCTGTTTTTT. J is TRBJ2-2 and V is TRBV5-1; 9 nucleotides line up with TRBD2. Germline V gene data show CDR1 as SGHRS and CDR2 as YFSETQ. The J segment lost 3 bases and the V segment lost 0 bases, leaving 3 bases of the junction unmatched. The CDR3 contains 16 residues.

A few counts support this clone. This chain uses TRBV6-5 with TRBJ2-6; no definite D call. The CDR3 is 14 amino acids. Germline CDR1 MNHEY, CDR2 SVGAGI. The V end lost 5 bases, the J end lost 1 base, and 6 bases lay between the germline ends. CDR3 protein: CASSTTSGANVLTF. In DNA, the CDR3 is TGTGCCAGCAGTACAACATCTGGGGCCAACGTCCTGACTTTC.

The chain links TRBV5-1 to TRBJ1-1; D gene unclear. The CDR3 is 14 amino acids. V gave up 0 bases and J gave up 1 base, with 7 bases separating them. The V gene's germline CDR1 is SGHRS and CDR2 YFSETQ. CDR3 sequence reads: CASSLGRKNTEAFF. The CDR3, as DNA: TGCGCCAGCAGCTTGGGGCGGAAGAACACTGAAGCTTTCTTT.

This clone was observed a handful of times. The V call is TRBV7-9, the J call TRBJ2-3; no firm D call. Trimming stripped 1 base from V and 0 bases from J, with 11 bases between. The CDR3 spans 16 residues. In germline, CDR1 is SEHNR, CDR2 FQNEAQ (reference sequence). The CDR3 coding sequence is TGTGCCAGCAGCTTAGAACAGAAGAAAAGCACAGATACGCAGTATTTT. Translated: CASSLEQKKSTDTQYF. The full variable domain, completed using reference TRBV7-9 and TRBJ2-3, is DTGVSQNPRHKITKRGQNVTFRCDPISEHNRLYWYRQTLGQGPEFLTYFQNEAQLEKSRLLSDRFSAERPKGSFSTLEIQRTEQGDSAMYLCASSLEQKKSTDTQYFGPGTRLTVL.

This chain uses TRBV6-5 with TRBJ1-2; unclear D gene. The germline CDR1 and CDR2 sequences are MNHEY and SVGAGI. Trimming removed 4 bases from V and 5 bases from J, with 14 bases in between. The CDR3 totals 14 residues. For the CDR3, the DNA is TGTGCCAGCAGTTTCGGCCGGGAGCCGTATGGCTACACCTTC. Translation gives CASSFGREPYGYTF.

The V gene is TRBV30, the J gene TRBJ2-7, with a tentative D call TRBD1 (5 bases). The V gene lost 0 bases and the J gene lost 2 bases, with 8 bases spanning the gap. CDR3 length: 13 residues. CDR1 is GTSNPN and CDR2 is SVGIG in the germline V gene (reference sequence). The CDR3 DNA reads TGTGCCTGGAGTGTGGGGCTCCCCTACGAGCAGTACTTC. Amino acid sequence: CAWSVGLPYEQYF.

This clone was seen a handful of times. This chain links TRBV5-1 with TRBJ2-1; D possibly matches TRBD1 or TRBD2 (6 bases each). The CDR3 runs 13 residues. Looked up from germline, CDR1 is SGHRS and CDR2 is YFSETQ. Trimming took 4 bases from V and 9 from J, leaving 14 bases between them. The CDR3: CASSLPRGGEQFF. CDR3 in DNA: TGCGCCAGCAGCCTCCCCAGGGGAGGTGAGCAGTTCTTC.

V is TRBV7-9 and J is TRBJ2-1, with TRBD2 as a possible D gene (5 bases). V lost 4 bases and J 4 bases, leaving 8 bases between the germline ends. The CDR3 is 13 residues long. Germline V lookup: CDR1 SEHNR, CDR2 FQNEAQ (reference sequence). The CDR3 nucleotides are TGTGCCAGCAGCTCCGGGATTTACAATGAGCAGTTCTTC. It yields the protein CASSSGIYNEQFF. Full variable domain (missing parts from reference TRBV7-9 and TRBJ2-1): DTGVSQNPRHKITKRGQNVTFRCDPISEHNRLYWYRQTLGQGPEFLTYFQNEAQLEKSRLLSDRFSAERPKGSFSTLEIQRTEQGDSAMYLCASSSGIYNEQFFGPGTRLTVL.

This clone was counted a few times. The rearrangement uses TRBV4-1 and TRBJ1-2, with 8 bases identical to TRBD1. V shed 0 bases, J shed 5 bases, and the junction held 8 bases outside the gene matches. Per germline, CDR1 MGHRA and CDR2 YSYEKL. CDR3 length equals 16 residues. This CDR3 reads CASSQERQGAQYGYTF. CDR3 coding DNA: TGCGCCAGCAGCCAAGAGCGGCAGGGGGCGCAGTATGGCTACACCTTC.

There are a few counts of this clone. The chain couples TRBV19 to TRBJ2-3; a possible D gene is TRBD1 (5 bases). This CDR3 has 13 residues. CDR1 and CDR2 from the germline V gene are LNHDA and SQIVND (reference sequence). Trimming shortened V by 9 bases and J by 5 bases, and 15 bases separated the two germline ends. The CDR3 DNA sequence: TGTGCCAGCACCCTAGGGGCCGAAGATACGCAGTATTTT. Its translation: CASTLGAEDTQYF.

The chain is built from TRBV2 and TRBJ2-7; 7 bases match TRBD1. The CDR3 is 12 amino acids. V trimming: 10 bases; J trimming: 6 bases; junction bases outside the gene matches: 9. Germline loops: CDR1 SNHLY, CDR2 FYNNEI. The CDR3 DNA follows: TGTGCCAACGGACAGGTGAGCCGCGAGCAGTACTTC. Translating gives CANGQVSREQYF.